The rows below give T cell receptor beta chains drawn from one sample of a study of T cells in Graves' hyperthyroidism and ophthalmopathy. TCRdb passed the multiplex PCR reads through MiXCR, listing each CDR3 protein once. The sample yields 600,000 to 700,000 distinct CDR3 sequences, 45% seen once. Material: peripheral blood or thyroid tissue (not recorded which). The receptors come from an adult man with Graves' disease, either hyperthyroidism or ophthalmopathy (not recorded which). CDR3s include the opening cysteine and the closing phenylalanine or tryptophan. Each record gives: V gene, clone size, D gene, J gene, CDR3 protein. A D gene is named only where the DNA matches it firmly. The size entry is marked missing in some rows and otherwise reads once, few, many or a size class.

>TRBV7-9|-|TRBD1|TRBJ2-5
CASSRTTGAGVTQYF
>TRBV29-1|many|-|TRBJ1-1
CSVIGQENTEAFF
>TRBV7-3|-|-|TRBJ2-5
CASSGGTQYQETQYF
>TRBV20-1|-|TRBD1|TRBJ1-1
CSARGDRDGTEAFF
>TRBV7-8|-|TRBD2|TRBJ2-7
CASSWEGITYEQYF
>TRBV20-1|-|-|TRBJ2-5
CSASSVGQYF
>TRBV30|few|-|TRBJ1-1
CAWSPDGVNTEAFF
>TRBV10-2|-|-|TRBJ2-5
CASSTGYGTQYF
>TRBV20-1|-|TRBD1|TRBJ1-4
CSAKGQGASATNEKLFF
>TRBV2|-|TRBD1|TRBJ1-4
CASRIDRVGKLFF
>TRBV20-1|-|-|TRBJ1-3
CSAAPGGDPGNTIYF
>TRBV6-5|-|-|TRBJ2-2
CASSYRVPVDGELFF
>TRBV2|once|TRBD1|TRBJ1-6
CASRLEGASNSPLHF
>TRBV20-1|few|TRBD2|TRBJ2-5
CSARPTSGSPETQYF
>TRBV10-3|-|-|TRBJ2-7
CAISESKGYVEQYF
>TRBV5-4|-|TRBD1|TRBJ1-1
CASSLDRGQNTEAFF
>TRBV7-6|many|TRBD1|TRBJ1-4
CASSPLRDRGNEKLFF
>TRBV7-6|many|TRBD1|TRBJ1-6
CASSPGTGSNSPLHF
>TRBV7-9|few|TRBD1|TRBJ2-7
CASSQAGQGFYEQYF
>TRBV10-1|many|-|TRBJ1-2
CASKEGLNYGYTF
>TRBV29-1|few|TRBD1|TRBJ1-1
CSGQGSQPLAFF
>TRBV20-1|-|TRBD2|TRBJ2-2
CSAPSGGVNTGELFF
>TRBV7-9|many|TRBD2|TRBJ2-5
CASIRLAGGQETQYF
>TRBV15|many|-|TRBJ1-1
CATRRNTEAFF
>TRBV20-1|-|-|TRBJ1-5
CSASLLGGVDQPQHF
>TRBV7-9|many|-|TRBJ2-7
CASSLVEGSGEQYF
>TRBV7-4|-|-|TRBJ2-7
CASSQAWSEGGDEQYF
>TRBV2|many|-|TRBJ2-5
CASSEARTGQETQYF
>TRBV24-1|-|TRBD2|TRBJ2-7
CATSAGGGPYEQYF
>TRBV7-2|few|-|TRBJ2-7
CASSLGCGSSYEQYF
>TRBV2|many|-|TRBJ1-2
CASSENRVYGYTF
>TRBV25-1|many|-|TRBJ1-6
CASSFLSGSPLHF
>TRBV2|many|-|TRBJ1-4
CASTEVSVGDEKLFF
>TRBV10-3|many|-|TRBJ1-2
CAISEEGYGYTF
>TRBV7-9|few|-|TRBJ2-7
CASSLPSGTESSYEQYF
>TRBV7-9|-|-|TRBJ1-6
CASSQGSGHSPLHF
>TRBV5-1|-|-|TRBJ1-2
CASSFLQGLYGYTF
>TRBV9|few|TRBD1|TRBJ1-4
CASSPPGQGGEKLFF
>TRBV19|many|-|TRBJ1-5
CASSIGAGGNQPQHF
>TRBV15|-|TRBD1|TRBJ1-5
CATSLAGGSGQPQHF
>TRBV20-1|-|-|TRBJ2-7
CSAHDSPLYEQYF
>TRBV6-5|few|TRBD2|TRBJ2-7
CASSLRGTSGGTSSYEQYF
>TRBV6-5|few|-|TRBJ2-5
CASSYSMEDQETQYF
>TRBV9|few|-|TRBJ2-6
CASSHTGYGANVLTF
>TRBV6-1|once|TRBD1|TRBJ1-6
CAISEGASSPLHF
>TRBV13|-|-|TRBJ1-5
CASSLESTRNQPQHF
>TRBV12-3/TRBV12-4|-|-|TRBJ1-6
CASSVGGGFNNSPLHF